This T cell receptor beta chain came from a study of blood T cell repertoires in COVID-19. Here immunoSEQ multiplex PCR was the method, and the copy in TCRdb shows in-frame clones only, minus some. The data contain some 65,000 clones, around 85% of them singletons. The CDR3 sequence is 17 residues long. CDR1 and CDR2 from the germline V gene are SGHDT and YYEEEE. J lost 1 base, V lost 3 bases, and 6 bases had no gene match. Material: peripheral blood. The chain has TRBV5-6 and TRBJ1-5; 11 nucleotides align to TRBD1. This TCR was recovered from a woman in her sixties or seventies with acute or convalescent COVID-19. The chain's CDR3 is CASSSWTGGGSNQPQHF. DNA for the CDR3: TGTGCCAGCAGCTCTTGGACAGGGGGCGGAAGCAATCAGCCCCAGCATTTT.